These T cell receptor beta chains were read from a single sample in a study of identifying expanded T cells in peripheral blood. Here immunoSEQ multiplex PCR was the method, and the copy in TCRdb shows in-frame clones only, minus some. This sample has roughly 120,000 clones, with about 88% found just once. The sequenced sample was blood. These receptor sequences come from a person aged 18-70 years in good health. Each CDR3 is given with its conserved first and last residue. The D gene is left open where the match is weak. Clone size is given for some rows only: seen once, a few or many times, or a class if the clone is expanded.

j_call	clone_size	d_call	v_call	cdr3_nt	cdr3_aa
TRBJ2-3	NA	NA	TRBV5-5	TGTGCCAGCAGCCATGGAGAGAGGGATGCAGATACGCAGTATTTT	CASSHGERDADTQYF
TRBJ2-2	NA	NA	TRBV19	TGTGCCAGTAGTCCCCGCCCCCCGGGACCCCTAAACACCGGGGAGCTGTTTTTT	CASSPRPPGPLNTGELFF
TRBJ2-6	NA	NA	TRBV6-6	TGTGCCAGCAGTTACACACACAGGGCCGGGGCCAACGTCCTGACTTTC	CASSYTHRAGANVLTF
TRBJ2-3	NA	TRBD2	TRBV18	TGTGCCAGCTCACCACAGGCTGCGGGAGCAGATACGCAGTATTTT	CASSPQAAGADTQYF
TRBJ1-1	NA	TRBD1	TRBV5-1	TGCGCCAGCAGCTTGGGGACAGGGGGTGGTACTGAAGCTTTCTTT	CASSLGTGGGTEAFF
TRBJ2-7	NA	NA	TRBV6-5	TGTGCCAGCAGTTACCGAGAGACCTCCGAGCAGTACTTC	CASSYRETSEQYF
TRBJ1-6	once	NA	TRBV9	TGTGCCAGCAGCCCCGGACCCTATAATTCACCCCTCCACTTT	CASSPGPYNSPLHF
TRBJ1-2	NA	NA	TRBV4-3	TGCGCCAGCAGCCGAGATTCTCGGACAGCTAACTATGGCTACACCTTC	CASSRDSRTANYGYTF
TRBJ2-5	NA	NA	TRBV5-1	TGCGCCAGCAGCTTGTTCCGGGAAGAGACCCAGTACTTC	CASSLFREETQYF
TRBJ1-2	once	TRBD1	TRBV7-2	TGTGCCAGCAGCCTGGGACAGGGAGCTAACTATGGCTACACCTTC	CASSLGQGANYGYTF
TRBJ2-3	NA	TRBD1	TRBV5-1	TGCGCCAGCAGCCTACAGGGGGCGCGGGGCACAGATACGCAGTATTTT	CASSLQGARGTDTQYF
TRBJ2-2	NA	TRBD1	TRBV2	TGTGCCAGCAGTAGGGACAGGGGAACCGGGGAGCTGTTTTTT	CASSRDRGTGELFF
TRBJ2-5	NA	NA	TRBV4-2	TGTGCCAGCAGCCAAGATCGTCGAGAGACCCAGTACTTC	CASSQDRRETQYF
TRBJ2-2	NA	NA	TRBV13	TGTGCCAGCAGCTCTAGACTAGACCCTAGGACCGGGGAGCTGTTTTTT	CASSSRLDPRTGELFF
TRBJ2-5	NA	NA	TRBV5-1	TGCGCCAGCCGCCGGATGGACCAAGAGACCCAGTACTTC	CASRRMDQETQYF
TRBJ2-5	NA	NA	TRBV2	TGTGCCAGCAGTGGACCCCCCGGGCCAGAGACCCAGTACTTC	CASSGPPGPETQYF
TRBJ2-3	once	TRBD2	TRBV5-1	TGCGCCAGCAGCTTTCGAGCGGGAGGGCCTAACCCTAGCACAGATACGCAGTATTTT	CASSFRAGGPNPSTDTQYF
TRBJ1-4	NA	NA	TRBV6-6	TGTGCCAGCAGTTACTCGGGAGGGGCAGATGAAAAACTGTTTTTT	CASSYSGGADEKLFF
TRBJ1-2	NA	TRBD1	TRBV7-9	TGTGCCAGCAGCTTAGCCGGGACAGTTAACTATGGCTACACCTTC	CASSLAGTVNYGYTF
TRBJ2-3	NA	TRBD1	TRBV5-1	TGCGCCAGCAGCTCCACCTTGACAGGGGGCGCAGATACGCAGTATTTT	CASSSTLTGGADTQYF
TRBJ1-4	once	TRBD1	TRBV7-2	TGTGCCAGCAGCTCCGCCCCCTTAACAGGGGGTGAAAAACTGTTTTTT	CASSSAPLTGGEKLFF
TRBJ2-5	NA	TRBD1	TRBV5-1	TGCGCCAGCAGCCTGACGCCGGGACAGCAAGAGACCCAGTACTTC	CASSLTPGQQETQYF